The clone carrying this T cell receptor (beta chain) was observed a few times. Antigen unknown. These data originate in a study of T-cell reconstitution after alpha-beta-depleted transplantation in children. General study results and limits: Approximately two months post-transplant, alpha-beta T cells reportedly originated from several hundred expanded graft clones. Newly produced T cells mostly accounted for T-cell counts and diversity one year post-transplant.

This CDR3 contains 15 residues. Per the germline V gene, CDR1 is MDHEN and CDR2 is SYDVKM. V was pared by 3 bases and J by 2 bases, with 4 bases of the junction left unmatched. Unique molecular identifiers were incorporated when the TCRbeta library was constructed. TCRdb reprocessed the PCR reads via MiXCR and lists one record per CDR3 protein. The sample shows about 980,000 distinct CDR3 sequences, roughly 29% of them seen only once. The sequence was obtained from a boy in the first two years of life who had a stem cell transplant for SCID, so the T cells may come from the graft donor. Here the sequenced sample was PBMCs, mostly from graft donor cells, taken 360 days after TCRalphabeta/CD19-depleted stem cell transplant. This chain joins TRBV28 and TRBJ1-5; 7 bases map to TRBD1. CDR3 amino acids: CASSFSGGGNQPQHF. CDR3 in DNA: TGTGCCAGCAGTTTCTCAGGGGGTGGCAATCAGCCCCAGCATTTT.